These 3 T cell receptor beta chains were all obtained from the same sample, sequenced in a study of cytomegalovirus exposure and HLA in healthy donors. TCRdb keeps only in-frame clones here, not all; method: immunoSEQ multiplex PCR. The sample has some 98,000 clones, roughly nine tenths seen once. Sequencing was performed on PBMCs. These receptors were taken from a man aged 18-30 years in good health and CMV-seropositive.

V usage is TRBV11-2 and J usage is TRBJ2-1; D possibly corresponds to TRBD1 (7 bases). The CDR3 runs 15 residues. Germline V gene sequence: CDR1 SGHAT, CDR2 FQNNGV. V was shortened by 4 bases and J by 3 bases, with 13 bases between the two germline ends. The CDR3 DNA reads TGTGCCAGCAGCTCCAGGGGGGAAAACTACAATGAGCAGTTCTTC. Its translation is CASSSRGENYNEQFF.

This chain links TRBV5-1 with TRBJ1-6; D call uncertain. Trimming cost V 6 bases and J 6 bases, with 16 bases left between them. Germline V CDR1 and CDR2: SGHRS, YFSETQ. This CDR3 has 15 amino acids. The CDR3 DNA is TGCGCCAGCACCCCAACCGAAGCGGGTAATTCACCCCTCCACTTT. Its translation: CASTPTEAGNSPLHF.

V usage is TRBV11-3 and J usage is TRBJ2-7; TRBD2 agrees at 10 bases. CDR3 length: 18 residues. Trimming took 0 bases from V and 6 from J; bases not matched to a gene: 14. Germline V lookup: CDR1 SGHNT, CDR2 YENEEA. CDR3 DNA: TGTGCCAGCAGCTTAGAGGGGCCAGTGTCTAGCGGGAGTTTCGAGCAGTACTTC. Residues: CASSLEGPVSSGSFEQYF.